This passage covers 5 T cell receptor beta chains from one sample sequenced in a study of blood T cell repertoires in COVID-19. Libraries were prepared by immunoSEQ multiplex PCR; TCRdb keeps only in-frame clonotypes and omits some of them. The sample holds about 190,000 clones, roughly 89% seen once. The sample comprised peripheral blood. The source of these receptors is a man aged 40-49 years with acute or convalescent COVID-19.

The chain links TRBV19 to TRBJ2-7; TRBD2 matches 7 bases. This CDR3 comprises 11 residues. The germline gives CDR1 LNHDA, CDR2 SQIVND (reference sequence). The V and J ends lost 10 bases and 4 bases, in that order; junction bases with no gene match: 4. Here the CDR3 DNA reads TGTGCCACCTCGGGGGGTTACGAGCAGTACTTC. It encodes CATSGGYEQYF. The whole variable domain, remainder taken from reference TRBV19 and TRBJ2-7, is DGGITQSPKYLFRKEGQNVTLSCEQNLNHDAMYWYRQDPGQGLRLIYYSQIVNDFQKGDIAEGYSVSREKKESFPLTVTSAQKNPTAFYLCATSGGYEQYFGPGTRLTVT.

The chain links TRBV6-5 to TRBJ1-5, with 7 bases fitting TRBD1. The CDR3 covers 14 residues. V trimming: 6 bases; J trimming: 3 bases; junction bases outside the gene matches: 5. Looked up from germline, CDR1 is MNHEY and CDR2 is SVGAGI. The CDR3 bases are TGTGCCAGCAGCTTGGGACAGAACAATCAGCCCCAGCATTTT. Its translation is CASSLGQNNQPQHF.

V gene TRBV9 combines with J gene TRBJ2-1; 9 bases are a match to TRBD1. Per the germline V gene, CDR1 is SGDLS and CDR2 is YYNGEE. V lost 4 bases, J lost 5 bases, and 13 bases stayed unmatched. The CDR3 covers 17 residues. The DNA of the CDR3 is TGTGCCAGCAGCCCCCTCTCCCGGGACAGGGAAAACAATGAGCAGTTCTTC. It specifies CASSPLSRDRENNEQFF.

The CDR3 coding sequence is TGTGCCAGCAGCTCTAATCTGAGGAACACTGAAGCTTTCTTT. Residues: CASSSNLRNTEAFF. V is TRBV7-9 and J is TRBJ1-1; D remains ambiguous. The length of the CDR3 is 14 residues. Trimming removed 4 bases at V and 1 base at J, with 10 bases between. Germline CDR1 SEHNR, CDR2 FQNEAQ (reference sequence).

The V gene is TRBV19, the J gene TRBJ1-5; the D gene is possibly TRBD1 (6 bases). The CDR3 runs to 16 residues. Germline CDR1 reads LNHDA; CDR2 reads SQIVND (reference sequence). V gave up 1 base and J gave up 7 bases, with 17 bases separating them. The chain's CDR3 is CASSIVRGHPEQPQHF. The CDR3 nucleotides read TGTGCCAGTAGTATAGTCCGGGGACACCCGGAGCAGCCCCAGCATTTT. Using reference TRBV19 and TRBJ1-5 for the parts outside the CDR3, the full variable domain is DGGITQSPKYLFRKEGQNVTLSCEQNLNHDAMYWYRQDPGQGLRLIYYSQIVNDFQKGDIAEGYSVSREKKESFPLTVTSAQKNPTAFYLCASSIVRGHPEQPQHFGDGTRLSIL.